The present T cell receptor beta chain was sequenced within a study of shared clonotypes between healthy human individuals. The CDR3 covers 13 residues. Deletions cut 3 bases from V and 7 bases from J, with 13 bases between. Germline V lookup: CDR1 SGHTA, CDR2 FQGTGA. The table came from immunoSEQ multiplex PCR; TCRdb's copy has only in-frame clones and leaves some out. The data show roughly 1,000,000 clones, with 78% seen just once and 0.55% to 0.7% held by the top ten. Specimen: memory CD4+ T cells from PBMCs. Subset reported: CD45RA-negative fraction. This TCR was recovered from a man aged 18 to 29 in good health. Some clones in this sample may be carry-over from other donors' samples. The rearrangement joins TRBV7-3 to TRBJ2-7, with no clear D. CDR3 nucleotides: TGTGCCAGCAGCTTTGGGGTCTTGGGTGAGCAGTACTTC. It specifies CASSFGVLGEQYF.